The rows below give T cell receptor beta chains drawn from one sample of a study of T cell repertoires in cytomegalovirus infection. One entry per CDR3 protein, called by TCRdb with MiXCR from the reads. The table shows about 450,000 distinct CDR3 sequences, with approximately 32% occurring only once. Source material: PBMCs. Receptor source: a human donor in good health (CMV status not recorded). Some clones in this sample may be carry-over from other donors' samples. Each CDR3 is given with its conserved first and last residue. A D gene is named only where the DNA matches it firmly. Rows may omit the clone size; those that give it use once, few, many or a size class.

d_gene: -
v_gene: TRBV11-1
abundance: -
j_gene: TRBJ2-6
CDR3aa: CASSLTPGANVLTF
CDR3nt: TGTGCCAGCAGCTTAACCCCTGGGGCCAACGTCCTGACTTTC

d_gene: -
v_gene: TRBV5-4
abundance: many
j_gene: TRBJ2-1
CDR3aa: CASSLGQDNEQFF
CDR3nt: TGTGCCAGCAGCTTGGGGCAGGACAATGAGCAGTTCTTC

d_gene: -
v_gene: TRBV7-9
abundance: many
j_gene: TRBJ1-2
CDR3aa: CASSPSTGGYGYTF
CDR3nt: TGTGCCAGCAGCCCTTCCACAGGCGGCTATGGCTACACCTTC

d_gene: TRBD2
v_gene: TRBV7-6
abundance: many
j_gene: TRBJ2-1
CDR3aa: CASSWTSGGAGWGEQFF
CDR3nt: TGTGCCAGCAGCTGGACTAGCGGGGGGGCCGGTTGGGGTGAGCAGTTCTTC

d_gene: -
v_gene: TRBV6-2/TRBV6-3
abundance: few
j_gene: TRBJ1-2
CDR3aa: CASSTRGHPFPNYGYTF
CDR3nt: TGTGCCAGCTCTACCAGGGGACACCCGTTCCCTAACTATGGCTACACCTTC

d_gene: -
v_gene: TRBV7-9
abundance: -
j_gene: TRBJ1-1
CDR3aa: CASSTAYTEAFF
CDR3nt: TGTGCCAGCAGCACAGCTTACACTGAAGCTTTCTTT

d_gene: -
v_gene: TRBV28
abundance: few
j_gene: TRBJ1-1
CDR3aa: CASSLNPGDAPEAFF
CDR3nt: TGTGCCAGCAGTTTAAATCCTGGGGACGCTCCTGAAGCTTTCTTT

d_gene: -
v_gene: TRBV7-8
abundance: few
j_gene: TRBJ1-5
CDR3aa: CASSWGVVGQNQPQHF
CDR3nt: TGTGCCAGCAGCTGGGGCGTGGTCGGCCAGAATCAGCCCCAGCATTTT

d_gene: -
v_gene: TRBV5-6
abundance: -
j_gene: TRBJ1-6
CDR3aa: CASSLAKVSSFRDSPLHF
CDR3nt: TGTGCCAGCAGCTTGGCCAAAGTGAGCTCCTTTAGGGATTCACCCCTCCACTTT

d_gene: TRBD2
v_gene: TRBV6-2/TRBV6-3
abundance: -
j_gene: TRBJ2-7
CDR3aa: CSSSLTGGSPYEQYF
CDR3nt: TGTTCCAGCAGTTTAACGGGGGGATCACCTTACGAGCAGTACTTC

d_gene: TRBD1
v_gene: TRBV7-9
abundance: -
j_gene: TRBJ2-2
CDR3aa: CASTDRGSNTGELFF
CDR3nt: TGTGCCAGCACCGACAGGGGATCGAACACCGGGGAGCTGTTTTTT

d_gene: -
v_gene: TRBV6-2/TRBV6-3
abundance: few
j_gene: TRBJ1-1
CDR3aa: CASSLRGTAGGTEAFF
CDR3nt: TGTGCCAGCAGTCTCAGAGGGACCGCCGGCGGCACTGAAGCTTTCTTT